Following are 10 T cell receptor beta chains from one sample sequenced in a study of T cells expressing NK-cell markers. Reanalyzing the 5' RACE reads, TCRdb keeps one entry per CDR3 protein, without DNA. Listed are about 150,000 distinct CDR3 sequences; 20% falls within the top ten. Sequenced: blood T cells: a sorted CD56 or NKG2C T cell subset, CD4+ or CD8+ T cells, or bulk PBMC T cells (not recorded which). The receptors originated from a man aged 18-75 years in good health.

The V and J genes are TRBV27 and TRBJ2-7; TCRdb's D gene call, TRBD1, goes unchecked for lack of DNA. From germline, CDR1 is MNHEY and CDR2 SMNVEV (reference sequence). The CDR3 has 14 residues. CDR3: CASSFSPGGYEQYF.

The J gene is TRBJ2-5, the V gene TRBV2; as DNA is missing, the TRBD2 call by TCRdb cannot be tested. This CDR3 spans 16 amino acids. Germline V gene lookup returns CDR1 SNHLY and CDR2 FYNNEI. This chain's CDR3 is CASSRTLADIQETQYF.

This chain joins TRBV5-8 and TRBJ2-2. The germline CDR1 and CDR2 sequences are SGHTS and YDEGEE. CDR3 length: 15 residues. The CDR3 loop reads CASSFTLLNTGELFF.

V usage is TRBV6-5 and J usage is TRBJ2-7; TCRdb's D call, TRBD2, is unchecked because there is no DNA. The CDR3 consists of 12 residues. Germline values: CDR1 MNHEY, CDR2 SVGAGI. The chain's CDR3 is CASSSTSGEVYF.

J is TRBJ2-3 and V is TRBV6-1; TCRdb selects TRBD1, and the lack of DNA leaves this call unchecked. The CDR3 contains 14 residues. CDR1 and CDR2 from the germline V gene are MNHNS and SASEGT. CDR3 in amino acids: CASNPTGSTDTQYF.

The chain carries TRBV7-9 and TRBJ2-1; no DNA is available, so the TRBD2 call from TCRdb remains unchecked. CDR1 is SEHNR, CDR2 FQNEAQ, per germline (reference sequence). CDR3 length equals 15 residues. The CDR3 reads CASSLVGLADNEQFF.

V usage is TRBV7-3 and J usage is TRBJ2-1. Germline CDR1 SGHTA, CDR2 FQGTGA. This CDR3 region has 13 residues. CDR3 sequence: CASSLTPYNEQFF.

This chain links TRBV7-6 with TRBJ2-2; TCRdb's assignment of TRBD1 cannot be checked, as there is no DNA. The CDR3 runs 15 residues. Per germline, CDR1 SGHVS and CDR2 FNYEAQ. The CDR3 protein is CASRGQERSTGELFF.

This rearrangement joins TRBV2 to TRBJ2-7; the D call of TRBD1 rests on TCRdb alone, since no DNA is present to check it. This CDR3 comprises 14 residues. Germline CDR1 is SNHLY and CDR2 is FYNNEI. CDR3 region: CASSDNRAPGEQYF. Using reference TRBV2 and TRBJ2-7 for the parts outside the CDR3, the full variable domain is EPEVTQTPSHQVTQMGQEVILRCVPISNHLYFYWYRQILGQKVEFLVSFYNNEISEKSEIFDDQFSVERPDGSNFTLKIRSTKLEDSAMYFCASSDNRAPGEQYFGPGTRLTVT.

This sequence joins TRBV4-1 and TRBJ2-3; TCRdb's D gene call, TRBD2, goes unchecked for lack of DNA. The CDR3 has 14 amino acids. Germline V CDR1 and CDR2: MGHRA, YSYEKL. The CDR3 protein is CASNPGGPSDTQYF.